This T cell receptor beta chain was recovered during a study of cytomegalovirus exposure and HLA in healthy donors. Study as a whole: From HLA-typed donors, an early data release held about 92 million unique TCRs.

It was with 60 Vbeta and 13 Jbeta primers that the PCR ran. The table came from immunoSEQ multiplex PCR; TCRdb's copy has only in-frame clones and leaves some out. The sample lists about 90,000 clones, 65% to 75% occurring once. Between the trimmed V and J ends, which lost 0 bases and 4 bases, there was a span of 11 bases. This CDR3 has 16 amino acids. Germline assignment: CDR1 SGHDT and CDR2 YYEEEE. This clone was recorded a few times. Its target is not known. Overall study results and limits: Association of roughly 17,000 TCR beta sequences with HLA alleles was found at 0.05 false discovery rate in a later analysis.

The TCR was taken from a man aged 25-45 years in good health and CMV-seronegative. The sample was PBMCs. This rearrangement joins TRBV5-6 to TRBJ1-6; D possibly corresponds to TRBD1 (6 bases). The CDR3 DNA is TGTGCCAGCAGCTTGGGGACAGAAACTTATAATTCACCCCTCCACTTT. Translating gives CASSLGTETYNSPLHF.